The rows below give T cell receptor beta chains drawn from one sample of a study of human T cells and chemical hapten exposure. In TCRdb, the RACE reads were re-called with MiXCR into one record per CDR3 protein. The repertoire includes under 95,000 distinct CDR3 sequences, roughly 8.5% of them detected once, and 2.5% to 3% sits in the top ten. The sample consisted of whole blood. The receptors originated from a female donor in good health. Some clones in this sample may be carry-over from other donors' samples. Both conserved end residues are part of each CDR3. Each record gives: V gene, J gene, clone size, D gene, CDR3 DNA, CDR3 protein. The D gene is left open where the match is weak. For some rows the clone size is stated as once, few or many, or as a class when expanded; others skip it.

>TRBV28|TRBJ1-2|few|NA
TGTGCCAGCGGGGATTTCTATGGCTACACCTTC
CASGDFYGYTF
>TRBV27|TRBJ2-1|many|NA
TGTGCCAGCAGGGAGGGGGGGACCTACAATGAGCAGTTCTTC
CASREGGTYNEQFF
>TRBV7-9|TRBJ2-3|NA|NA
TGTGCCAGCAGCTTCAGGGGGGGGATCAGCACAGATACGCAGTATTTT
CASSFRGGISTDTQYF
>TRBV28|TRBJ2-2|many|TRBD1
TGTGCCAGCAGAGGGACAGCGGACACCGGGGAGCTGTTTTTT
CASRGTADTGELFF
>TRBV5-1|TRBJ1-1|few|NA
TGCGCCAGCAGCGCCCCCCCGGACACTGAAGCTTTCTTT
CASSAPPDTEAFF
>TRBV14|TRBJ1-6|few|NA
TGTGCCAGCAGCCGACAGGCCTATTCACCCCTCCACTTT
CASSRQAYSPLHF
>TRBV5-5|TRBJ1-1|few|TRBD1
TGTGCCAGCAGCTTGGCACAGGGGACCACTGAAGCTTTCTTT
CASSLAQGTTEAFF
>TRBV14|TRBJ1-1|NA|TRBD1
TGTGCCAGCAGCCAACGACAGGGAATCCCTGAAGCTTTCTTT
CASSQRQGIPEAFF
>TRBV11-2|TRBJ1-4|many|NA
TGTGCCAGCAGCTTAGACGAAAAACTGTTTTTT
CASSLDEKLFF
>TRBV9|TRBJ2-2|NA|TRBD1
TGTGCCAGCAGCGTCGACAGGGCGAGCACCGGGGAGCTGTTTTTT
CASSVDRASTGELFF
>TRBV28|TRBJ2-5|few|NA
TGTGCCAGCAGTCCTACTAGGTGGGAGACCCAGTACTTC
CASSPTRWETQYF
>TRBV28|TRBJ2-6|few|NA
TGTGCCAGCAGTTCCTTGGACTTCTCTGGGGCCAACGTCCTGACTTTC
CASSSLDFSGANVLTF
>TRBV10-3|TRBJ2-6|NA|TRBD1
TGTGCCATCAGCCCGGGACAGGGGCTCCCTAGTGGGACCAACGTCCTGACTTTC
CAISPGQGLPSGTNVLTF
>TRBV5-1|TRBJ2-7|many|NA
TGCGCCAGCAGCTTGGCCGGTACGGGGGCATACGAGCAGTACTTC
CASSLAGTGAYEQYF
>TRBV7-9|TRBJ2-5|many|TRBD2
TGTGCCAGCAGCTTAGGCCTAGCGGGAGGGTTTTCGGAGACCCAGTACTTC
CASSLGLAGGFSETQYF
>TRBV25-1|TRBJ2-4|NA|NA
TGTGCCAGCAGTGAATTCGAGGCCAAAAACATTCAGTACTTC
CASSEFEAKNIQYF
>TRBV7-9|TRBJ2-7|few|TRBD2
TGTGCCAGCAGCTTAGCCGCTAGCGGGAGCGAGCAGTACTTC
CASSLAASGSEQYF
>TRBV5-1|TRBJ2-3|few|NA
TGCGCCAGCAGCTTGGACCCAGATACGCAGTATTTT
CASSLDPDTQYF
>TRBV6-1|TRBJ2-1|many|TRBD2
TGTGCCAGCAGGAGCCAGTCACTAGCGGAGCTCTACAATGAGCAGTTCTTC
CASRSQSLAELYNEQFF
>TRBV7-2|TRBJ2-7|NA|TRBD2
TGTGCCAGCAGCTCAGCGGGGGGCTACGAGCAGTACTTC
CASSSAGGYEQYF
>TRBV30|TRBJ1-1|few|NA
TGTGCCTGGAGCCGAGGGCGCACTGAAGCTTTCTTT
CAWSRGRTEAFF
>TRBV7-2|TRBJ1-3|few|NA
TGTGCCAGCAGCGATAGGGCCCTCTCTGGAAACACCATATATTTT
CASSDRALSGNTIYF
>TRBV20-1|TRBJ2-3|few|TRBD2
TGCAGTGCTACCCCGGGACTAGCGGGAGGACCTAGGGATACGCAGTATTTT
CSATPGLAGGPRDTQYF
>TRBV28|TRBJ2-7|many|TRBD1
TGTGCCAGCAGTTTTCCCGGACAGGGGGGAAGCTACGAGCAGTACTTC
CASSFPGQGGSYEQYF
>TRBV7-2|TRBJ2-7|few|TRBD1
TGTGCCAGCAGCTTGGACAGGTCATCCTACGAGCAGTACTTC
CASSLDRSSYEQYF
>TRBV5-1|TRBJ1-3|few|TRBD1
TGCGCCAGCAGCTTGGATACAGGGGGAACTGGAAACACCATATATTTT
CASSLDTGGTGNTIYF
>TRBV29-1|TRBJ2-1|many|NA
TGCAGCGAGTCGCACCCTACCGGGACATCTTACAATGAGCAGTTCTTC
CSESHPTGTSYNEQFF
>TRBV9|TRBJ2-3|many|NA
TGTGCCAGCAGCGTAGGTGCTAGAGGGGACGGCACAGATACGCAGTATTTT
CASSVGARGDGTDTQYF